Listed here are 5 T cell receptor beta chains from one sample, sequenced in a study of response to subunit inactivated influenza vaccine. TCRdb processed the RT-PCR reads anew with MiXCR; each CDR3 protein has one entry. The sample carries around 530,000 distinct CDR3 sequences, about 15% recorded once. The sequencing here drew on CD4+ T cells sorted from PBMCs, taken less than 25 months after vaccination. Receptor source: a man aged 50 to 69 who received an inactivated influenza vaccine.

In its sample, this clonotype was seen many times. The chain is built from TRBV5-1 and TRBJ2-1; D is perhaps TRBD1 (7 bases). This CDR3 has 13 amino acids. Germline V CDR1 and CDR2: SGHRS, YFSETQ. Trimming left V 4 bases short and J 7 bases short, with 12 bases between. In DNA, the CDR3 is TGCGCCAGCAGCGAACAGGGGAGGAATGAGCAGTTCTTC. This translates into CASSEQGRNEQFF.

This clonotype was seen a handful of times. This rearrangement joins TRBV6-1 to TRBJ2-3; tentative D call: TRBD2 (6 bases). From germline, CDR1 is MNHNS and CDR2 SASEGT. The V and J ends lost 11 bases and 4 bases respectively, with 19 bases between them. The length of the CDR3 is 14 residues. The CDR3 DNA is TGTGCCTCCCGTACCGGGGGTCTCTCAGATACGCAGTATTTT. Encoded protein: CASRTGGLSDTQYF.

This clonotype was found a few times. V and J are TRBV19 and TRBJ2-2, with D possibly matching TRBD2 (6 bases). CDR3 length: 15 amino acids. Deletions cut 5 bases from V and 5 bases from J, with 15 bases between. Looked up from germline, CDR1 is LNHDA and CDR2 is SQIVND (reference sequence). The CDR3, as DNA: TGTGCCAGTAGTCCTTACGGGAGTGGTACCGGGGAGCTGTTTTTT. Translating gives CASSPYGSGTGELFF.

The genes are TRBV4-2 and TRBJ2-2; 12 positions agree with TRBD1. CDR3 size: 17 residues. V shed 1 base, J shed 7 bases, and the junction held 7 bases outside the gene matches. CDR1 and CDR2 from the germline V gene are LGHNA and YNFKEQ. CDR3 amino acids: CASSQAGTGGDHGELFF. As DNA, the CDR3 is TGTGCCAGCAGCCAAGCAGGGACAGGGGGCGATCACGGGGAGCTGTTTTTT.

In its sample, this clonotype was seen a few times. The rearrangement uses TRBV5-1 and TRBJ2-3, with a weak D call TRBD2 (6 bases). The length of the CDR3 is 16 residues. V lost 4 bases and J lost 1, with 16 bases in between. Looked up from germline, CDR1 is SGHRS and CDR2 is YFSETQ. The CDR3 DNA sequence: TGCGCCAGCAGCACTAGCCCCCCGACTGGCACAGATACGCAGTATTTT. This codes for CASSTSPPTGTDTQYF.